The 27 T cell receptor beta chains below were found in one sample sequenced in a study of OX40 agonist ivuxolimab in advanced cancers. Here immunoSEQ multiplex PCR was the method, and the copy in TCRdb shows in-frame clones only, minus some. The sample lists 85,000 to 100,000 clones, 75% to 95% occurring once. The sample here was CD4+ or CD8+ T cells sorted from blood, taken in a trial of the OX40 agonist ivuxolimab. Receptors originate from an adult with an advanced solid tumor such as melanoma, head and neck, liver or kidney cancer.

This chain connects TRBV9 to TRBJ2-5, with 7 bases matching TRBD1. Germline trimming cut 3 bases from V and 1 base from J; bases unmatched to any gene: 6. This CDR3 has 15 residues. Germline loops: CDR1 SGDLS, CDR2 YYNGEE. The CDR3, as DNA: TGTGCCAGCAGCGAGACAGGGTGGGTCCAAGAGACCCAGTACTTC. Translation gives CASSETGWVQETQYF.

The chain employs TRBV7-9 and TRBJ2-7; no clear D gene. Germline V gene sequence: CDR1 SEHNR, CDR2 FQNEAQ (reference sequence). V was trimmed by 2 bases and J by 5 bases, leaving 13 bases between them. This CDR3 is 14 amino acids long. In DNA form, the CDR3 reads TGTGCCAGCAGCTTACCACAGAAGGCCCACGAGCAGTACTTC. Translation gives CASSLPQKAHEQYF. Full variable domain (missing parts from reference TRBV7-9 and TRBJ2-7): DTGVSQNPRHKITKRGQNVTFRCDPISEHNRLYWYRQTLGQGPEFLTYFQNEAQLEKSRLLSDRFSAERPKGSFSTLEIQRTEQGDSAMYLCASSLPQKAHEQYFGPGTRLTVT.

The chain uses TRBV5-1 and TRBJ2-1; TRBD2 matches 8 bases. The CDR3 sequence is 14 residues long. CDR1 is SGHRS, CDR2 YFSETQ, per germline. The V and J ends lost 2 bases and 6 bases, in that order; junction bases with no gene match: 4. CDR3 nucleotide sequence: TGCGCCAGCAGCTTCGGCGGGAGGTCCAATGAGCAGTTCTTC. Residues: CASSFGGRSNEQFF.

The CDR3 region has the DNA TGTGCCAGCAGTTCCTCTTTGACTAGCGGGAGGGCCGGGGAGCAGTTCTTC. As protein: CASSSSLTSGRAGEQFF. The genes are TRBV28 and TRBJ2-1; 14 positions match TRBD2. This CDR3 contains 17 residues. J gave up 10 bases and V 4 bases, and 12 bases lay outside the gene matches. Germline V lookup: CDR1 MDHEN, CDR2 SYDVKM. Drawing the rest from reference TRBV28 and TRBJ2-1, the complete variable domain is DVKVTQSSRYLVKRTGEKVFLECVQDMDHENMFWYRQDPGLGLRLIYFSYDVKMKEKGDIPEGYSVSREKKERFSLILESASTNQTSMYLCASSSSLTSGRAGEQFFGPGTRLTVL.

This chain joins TRBV28 and TRBJ2-2, with D maybe TRBD1 (5 bases). The V gene's germline CDR1 is MDHEN and CDR2 SYDVKM. There are 15 residues in the CDR3. The ends were cut back, 1 base at V and 4 bases at J, with 10 bases in the middle. The CDR3 sequence: CASSLLGHSTGELFF. The CDR3 bases are TGTGCCAGCAGTTTATTAGGACATTCCACCGGGGAGCTGTTTTTT.

The chain couples TRBV29-1 to TRBJ2-1, with a possible D match to TRBD2 (5 bases). CDR3 size: 11 residues. Trimming removed 7 bases from V and 7 bases from J, with 11 bases in between. CDR1 is SQVTM and CDR2 is ANQGSEA in the germline V gene. The CDR3 nucleotides are TGCAGCGCATTAGGGAGTAATGAGCAGTTCTTC. Translation: CSALGSNEQFF.

The rearrangement links TRBV18 to TRBJ2-3; D is uncertain. Looked up from germline, CDR1 is KGHSH and CDR2 is LQKENI. The V and J ends lost 1 base and 4 bases respectively, with 15 bases between them. The CDR3 totals 16 residues. CDR3 sequence reads: CASSPRDPGRADTQYF. CDR3 DNA sequence: TGTGCCAGCTCACCACGCGACCCCGGTAGGGCAGATACGCAGTATTTT.

The chain joins TRBV5-4 to TRBJ2-2; 10 bases fit TRBD1. Per the germline V gene, CDR1 is SGHNT and CDR2 is YYREEE (reference sequence). With V trimmed by 0 bases and J by 5 bases, 4 bases remained unmatched. CDR3 length: 16 residues. The CDR3 region is CASSLGQGADTGELFF. Here the CDR3 DNA reads TGTGCCAGCAGCTTGGGACAGGGGGCGGATACCGGGGAGCTGTTTTTT.

The chain couples TRBV7-8 to TRBJ2-1, with 9 bases that match TRBD1. V was clipped by 8 bases and J by 5 bases; unmatched bases: 4. The CDR3 covers 13 residues. Germline-derived CDR1 and CDR2 are SGHVS and FQNEAQ. The CDR3 nucleotides are TGTGCCAGCGGGACAGGGCCTAACAATGAGCAGTTCTTC. This codes for CASGTGPNNEQFF.

The chain recombines TRBV11-2 with TRBJ2-5; 7 bases fit TRBD2. The CDR3 is made up of 15 amino acids. Germline V gives CDR1 SGHAT, CDR2 FQNNGV. The V segment lost 5 bases and the J segment 4 bases; nucleotides outside the gene matches: 10. CDR3 sequence reads: CASSLLAFGAETQYF. The CDR3 DNA reads as TGTGCCAGCAGCCTACTAGCGTTCGGTGCAGAGACCCAGTACTTC.

V usage is TRBV10-2 and J usage is TRBJ2-3; no reliable D call. Germline V gene lookup returns CDR1 WSHSY and CDR2 SAAADI. V lost 6 bases to trimming and J lost 2 bases, with 6 bases between them. The CDR3 covers 12 residues. CDR3 in amino acids: CASSLLTDTQYF. The CDR3 bases are TGCGCCAGCAGCCTCCTCACAGATACGCAGTATTTT.

The V and J genes are TRBV7-8 and TRBJ2-3; 12 bases are shared with TRBD1. V was clipped by 5 bases and J by 2 bases; unmatched bases: 5. Germline-derived CDR1 and CDR2 are SGHVS and FQNEAQ. The CDR3 sequence is 16 residues long. CDR3 in amino acids: CASSPGQGAVTDTQYF. CDR3 DNA: TGTGCCAGCAGCCCGGGACAGGGGGCCGTCACAGATACGCAGTATTTT. The full variable domain, with the rest looked up from reference TRBV7-8 and TRBJ2-3, is GAGVSQSPRYKVAKRGQDVALRCDPISGHVSLFWYQQALGQGPEFLTYFQNEAQLDKSGLPSDRFFAERPEGSVSTLKIQRTQQEDSAVYLCASSPGQGAVTDTQYFGPGTRLTVL.

The chain couples TRBV6-5 to TRBJ2-7; possible D gene TRBD1, 6 bases. CDR1 is MNHEY and CDR2 is SVGAGI in the germline V gene. CDR3 length equals 14 residues. The germline V and J ends were trimmed by 5 bases and 3 bases, with 14 bases remaining between them. In DNA form, the CDR3 reads TGTGCCAGCAGTCTTACCGACAGGTTCTACGAGCAGTACTTC. Its translation: CASSLTDRFYEQYF.

The chain links TRBV5-5 to TRBJ2-5, with TRBD2 identical over 7 bases. Per germline, CDR1 SGHKS and CDR2 YYEKEE (reference sequence). J lost 5 bases, V lost 0 bases, and 13 bases had no gene match. CDR3 length: 17 amino acids. In DNA form, the CDR3 reads TGTGCCAGCAGCTTGGGACTACTGGCGGGAGTGTCTGAGACCCAGTACTTC. Amino acids: CASSLGLLAGVSETQYF.

The count of this clone is one. V is TRBV6-5 and J is TRBJ2-7, with 7 bases aligning to TRBD2. Germline V lookup: CDR1 MNHEY, CDR2 SVGAGI. This CDR3 has 14 amino acids. Trimming at V came to 5 bases and at J to 2 bases, leaving 6 bases not matched to a gene. CDR3 in amino acids: CASSGSGYTYEQYF. CDR3 DNA: TGTGCCAGCAGTGGTAGCGGGTATACCTACGAGCAGTACTTC.

This rearrangement joins TRBV6-5 to TRBJ2-1; D is possibly TRBD1 (5 bases). Trimming removed 3 bases at V and 4 bases at J, with 7 bases between. The CDR3 contains 13 residues. Germline V lookup: CDR1 MNHEY, CDR2 SVGAGI. In DNA, the CDR3 is TGTGCCAGCAGTTATCAGGGATACAATGAGCAGTTCTTC. As protein: CASSYQGYNEQFF.

The CDR3 nucleotides read TGTGCCAGCAGTCTAACTTACGGCCCCTACGAGCAGTACTTC. Its translation is CASSLTYGPYEQYF. J is TRBJ2-7 and V is TRBV6-5; D is undetermined. Germline lookup yields CDR1 MNHEY and CDR2 SVGAGI. This CDR3 has 14 residues. The V end lost 5 bases, the J end lost 2 bases, and 13 bases lay between the germline ends.

V and J are TRBV28 and TRBJ2-3; D not resolved. V dropped 2 bases and J dropped 8 bases, with 5 bases sitting between them. CDR1 and CDR2 from the germline V gene are MDHEN and SYDVKM. The CDR3 sequence is 11 residues long. DNA of the CDR3: TGTGCCAGCAGTTTAAGAAGTACGCAGTATTTT. It encodes CASSLRSTQYF. The full variable domain, completed using reference TRBV28 and TRBJ2-3, is DVKVTQSSRYLVKRTGEKVFLECVQDMDHENMFWYRQDPGLGLRLIYFSYDVKMKEKGDIPEGYSVSREKKERFSLILESASTNQTSMYLCASSLRSTQYFGPGTRLTVL.

This rearrangement joins TRBV5-4 to TRBJ2-6; TRBD2 is a possible D gene (5 bases). The CDR3 spans 16 residues. Germline V CDR1 and CDR2: SGHNT, YYREEE (reference sequence). V was trimmed by 0 bases and J by 4 bases, leaving 11 bases between them. This CDR3 reads CASSLDWLAGANVLTF. The CDR3 DNA is TGTGCCAGCAGCTTGGATTGGCTAGCAGGGGCCAACGTCCTGACTTTC.

This clone is a singleton in its sample. The V call is TRBV18, the J call TRBJ2-7, with TRBD2 matching over 13 bases. The J segment lost 4 bases and the V segment lost 6 bases, leaving 6 bases of the junction unmatched. Germline V gives CDR1 KGHSH, CDR2 LQKENI. The CDR3 totals 15 residues. The CDR3 here is CASSFGTSGIYEQYF. CDR3 coding DNA: TGTGCCAGCTCTTTTGGGACTAGCGGGATTTACGAGCAGTACTTC. The full variable domain, rest sourced from reference TRBV18 and TRBJ2-7, is NAGVMQNPRHLVRRRGQEARLRCSPMKGHSHVYWYRQLPEEGLKFMVYLQKENIIDESGMPKERFSAEFPKEGPSILRIQQVVRGDSAAYFCASSFGTSGIYEQYFGPGTRLTVT.

V usage is TRBV27 and J usage is TRBJ1-6; D may be TRBD1 (5 bases). CDR3 length equals 15 residues. CDR1 is MNHEY and CDR2 is SMNVEV in the germline V gene (reference sequence). Trimming cost V 8 bases and J 1 base, with 12 bases left between them. The CDR3 bases are TGTGCCAGCGGTCGAGAGGGGTCCTATAATTCACCCCTCCACTTT. Encoded protein: CASGREGSYNSPLHF.

CDR3 loop: CASSSDSGSEAFF. CDR3 bases: TGTGCCAGCAGCTCAGATTCGGGGAGTGAAGCTTTCTTT. The chain links TRBV7-9 to TRBJ1-1; D ambiguous. This CDR3 is 13 amino acids long. Trimming left V 4 bases short and J 7 bases short, with 13 bases between. In germline, CDR1 is SEHNR, CDR2 FQNEAQ (reference sequence).

This clone appeared many times. V and J are TRBV7-8 and TRBJ1-2; 9 bases are a match to TRBD1. With 0 bases clipped from V and 7 bases from J, the junction kept 9 bases outside the gene matches. Germline loops: CDR1 SGHVS, CDR2 FQNEAQ. This CDR3 is built from 16 residues. The CDR3, as DNA: TGTGCCAGCAGCTTAGCTACAGGGGGCAATCGAGGTGGCTACACCTTC. It yields the protein CASSLATGGNRGGYTF. Full variable domain (remainder filled in from reference TRBV7-8 and TRBJ1-2): GAGVSQSPRYKVAKRGQDVALRCDPISGHVSLFWYQQALGQGPEFLTYFQNEAQLDKSGLPSDRFFAERPEGSVSTLKIQRTQQEDSAVYLCASSLATGGNRGGYTFGSGTRLTVV.

The chain links TRBV6-1 to TRBJ1-1, with 8 bases lining up with TRBD1. V was pared by 4 bases and J by 0 bases, with 4 bases of the junction left unmatched. The germline gives CDR1 MNHNS, CDR2 SASEGT. The CDR3 has 15 amino acids. CDR3 region: CASSGVQGVNTEAFF. The CDR3 DNA sequence: TGTGCCAGCAGTGGGGTACAGGGGGTGAACACTGAAGCTTTCTTT.

This clone has just one count. The chain couples TRBV27 to TRBJ2-5, with D perhaps matching TRBD2 (6 bases). The CDR3 is 14 residues long. V was clipped by 3 bases and J by 7 bases, with 15 bases between them. Germline CDR1 is MNHEY and CDR2 is SMNVEV (reference sequence). The DNA of the CDR3 is TGTGCCAGCAGTTTGGAACGGGGGAGAGGGACCCAGTACTTC. Encoded protein: CASSLERGRGTQYF.

The chain is built from TRBV6-5 and TRBJ2-7; 11 bases map to TRBD1. This CDR3 region has 15 residues. Germline CDR1 and CDR2: MNHEY and SVGAGI. V lost 6 bases, J lost 0 bases, and 4 bases stayed unmatched. CDR3 DNA sequence: TGTGCCAGCAGCTCCGGGACAGGGGGCTCCTACGAGCAGTACTTC. It translates to CASSSGTGGSYEQYF.

The chain is built from TRBV4-1 and TRBJ2-3; D uncertain. V lost 5 bases and J 3 bases, leaving 15 bases between the germline ends. Germline V gene lookup returns CDR1 MGHRA and CDR2 YSYEKL. The CDR3 contains 15 residues. CDR3 region: CASSADLGLTDTQYF. DNA for the CDR3: TGCGCCAGCAGCGCCGACTTGGGATTAACAGATACGCAGTATTTT.